This T cell receptor beta chain was observed in a study of glioma-infiltrating T cells. Study-level results: Non-neoplastic patients had below-expected tissue-blood divergence, while all gliomas exceeded expectation.

Trimming removed 7 bases from V and 7 bases from J, with 19 bases in between. This CDR3 has 15 amino acids. Looked up from germline, CDR1 is LNHDA and CDR2 is SQIVND (reference sequence). Using RNA template, CDR3s of TCR alpha and beta were amplified with iRepertoire arm-PCR. Tissue mRNA or PBMC total RNA, roughly 85-450 ng, went into one-step reverse transcription and amplification. In TCRdb, the multiplex PCR reads were re-called with MiXCR into one record per CDR3 protein. The table has approximately 140,000 distinct CDR3 sequences, 20% to 25% seen once. Regarding this clonotype: Its antigen is currently unknown.

The clonotype comes from a human donor with low-grade glioma or glioblastoma, undergoing nonglioma brain surgery, or in good health (not recorded which). The chain links TRBV19 to TRBJ2-2; TRBD2 might be the D (5 bases). The material sequenced was glioma tissue, nonneoplastic brain tissue, or PBMCs (not recorded which). CDR3 protein: CASNPVLRGIGELFF. The CDR3 DNA reads TGTGCCAGTAACCCAGTTTTACGGGGAATCGGGGAGCTGTTTTTT.